This TCR beta chain appears in the sequencing data of a study of blood T cell repertoires in COVID-19. Study at large: Donors in Cohort 3 who had recovered were those with two negative PCRs, healthcare professional clearance, or resolution of their symptoms. PBMCs, B-cell-depleted T cells, or T cells provided the cDNA or gDNA that made up the material. COVID-19 samples from acute and convalescent phases originated in the United States, Italy and Spain.

V dropped 2 bases and J dropped 4; count of bases not matched to a gene: 3. There are 14 residues in the CDR3. Per germline, CDR1 WNHNN and CDR2 SYGVQD (reference sequence). Using immunoSEQ multiplex PCR, the repertoire was profiled, and TCRdb retains in-frame clones only, with some absent. The sample consists of 250,000 to 350,000 clones, around 90% of them appearing once. Cohort assignment relied on participant-reported clinical history. The sequence was collected from a woman aged 55-69 years in a cohort exposed to, infected with or recovered from COVID-19 (not recorded which). Sequences were obtained from PBMCs or T cells enriched from blood (not recorded which). V gene TRBV10-1 combines with J gene TRBJ2-7; 9 bases agree with TRBD1. The CDR3 region is CASSEHRGRYEQYF. CDR3 bases: TGCGCCAGCAGTGAGCACAGGGGGCGGTACGAGCAGTACTTC.